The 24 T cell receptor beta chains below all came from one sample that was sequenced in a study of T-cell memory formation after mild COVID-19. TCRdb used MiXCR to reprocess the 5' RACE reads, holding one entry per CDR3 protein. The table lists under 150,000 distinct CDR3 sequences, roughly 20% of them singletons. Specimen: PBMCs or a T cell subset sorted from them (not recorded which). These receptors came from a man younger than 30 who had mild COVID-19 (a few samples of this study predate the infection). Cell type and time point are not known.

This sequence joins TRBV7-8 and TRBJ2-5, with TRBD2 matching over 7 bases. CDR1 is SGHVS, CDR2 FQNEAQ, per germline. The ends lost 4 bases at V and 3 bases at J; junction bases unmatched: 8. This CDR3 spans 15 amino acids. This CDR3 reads CASSWGGSVEETQYF. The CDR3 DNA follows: TGTGCCAGCAGCTGGGGGGGGAGTGTAGAAGAGACCCAGTACTTC.

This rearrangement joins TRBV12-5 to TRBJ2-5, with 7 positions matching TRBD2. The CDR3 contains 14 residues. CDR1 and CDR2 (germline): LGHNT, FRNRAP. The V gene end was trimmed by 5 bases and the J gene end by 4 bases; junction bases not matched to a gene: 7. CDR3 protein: CASGSGVGIETQYF. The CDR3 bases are TGTGCTAGTGGTAGCGGGGTCGGGATAGAGACCCAGTACTTC.

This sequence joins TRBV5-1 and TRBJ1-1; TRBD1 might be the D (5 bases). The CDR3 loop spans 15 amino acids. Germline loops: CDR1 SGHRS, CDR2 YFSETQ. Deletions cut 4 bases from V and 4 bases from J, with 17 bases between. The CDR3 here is CASSRGLLGSTEAFF. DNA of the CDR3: TGCGCCAGCAGCAGGGGACTACTGGGCAGCACTGAAGCTTTCTTT.

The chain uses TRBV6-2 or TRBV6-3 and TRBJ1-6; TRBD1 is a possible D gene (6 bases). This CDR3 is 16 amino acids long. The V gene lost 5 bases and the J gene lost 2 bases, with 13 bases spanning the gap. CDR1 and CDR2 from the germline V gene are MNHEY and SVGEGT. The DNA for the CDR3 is TGTGCCAGCAGTCACGACAGGAAGACCTATAATTCACCCCTCCACTTT. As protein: CASSHDRKTYNSPLHF.

CDR3 protein: CASSFGGGLYEQYF. CDR3 coding DNA: TGTGCCAGCAGTTTCGGAGGTGGGCTCTACGAGCAGTACTTC. The chain couples TRBV27 to TRBJ2-7; maybe TRBD2 (5 bases). Trimming removed 3 bases at V and 3 bases at J, with 12 bases between. The CDR3 extends over 14 amino acids. Germline CDR1 and CDR2: MNHEY and SMNVEV (reference sequence).

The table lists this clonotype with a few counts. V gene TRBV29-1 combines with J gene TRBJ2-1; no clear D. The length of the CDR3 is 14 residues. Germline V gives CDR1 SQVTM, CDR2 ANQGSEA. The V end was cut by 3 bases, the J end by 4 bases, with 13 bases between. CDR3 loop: CSVDPVVAYNEQFF. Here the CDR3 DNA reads TGCAGCGTTGATCCAGTAGTCGCATACAATGAGCAGTTCTTC.

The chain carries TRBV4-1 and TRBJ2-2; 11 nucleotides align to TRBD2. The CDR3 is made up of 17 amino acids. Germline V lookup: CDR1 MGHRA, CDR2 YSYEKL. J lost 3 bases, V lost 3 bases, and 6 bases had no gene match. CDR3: CASSHSGTSGYTGELFF. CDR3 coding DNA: TGCGCCAGCAGCCACTCCGGGACTAGCGGTTACACCGGGGAGCTGTTTTTT.

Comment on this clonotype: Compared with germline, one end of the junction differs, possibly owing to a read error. CDR3 sequence (DNA): TGTGCTAGCAGCTTAGGGTTTAAACAGCCCCAGCATTTT. Translated: CASSLGFKQPQHF. The chain joins TRBV7-7 to TRBJ1-5; D unresolved. The CDR3 length is 13 residues. Germline V lookup: CDR1 SSHAT, CDR2 FNYEAQ (reference sequence).

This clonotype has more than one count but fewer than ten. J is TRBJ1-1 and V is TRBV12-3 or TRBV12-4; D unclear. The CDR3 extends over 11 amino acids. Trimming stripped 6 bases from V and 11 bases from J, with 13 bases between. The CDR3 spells CASSFDERAFF. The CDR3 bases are TGTGCCAGCAGCTTCGACGAGAGGGCTTTCTTT.

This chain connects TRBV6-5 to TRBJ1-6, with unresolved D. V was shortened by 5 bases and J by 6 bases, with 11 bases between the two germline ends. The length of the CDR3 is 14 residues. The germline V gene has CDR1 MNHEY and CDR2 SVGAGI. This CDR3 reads CASSPARANSPLHF. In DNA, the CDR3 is TGTGCCAGCAGTCCAGCACGGGCTAATTCACCCCTCCACTTT.

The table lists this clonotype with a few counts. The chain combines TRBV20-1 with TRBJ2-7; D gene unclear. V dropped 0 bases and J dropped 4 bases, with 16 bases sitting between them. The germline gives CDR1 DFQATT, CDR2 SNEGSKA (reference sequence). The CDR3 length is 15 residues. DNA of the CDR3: TGCAGTGCTAGAGATGTTCAGTCCATCGGATACGAGCAGTACTTC. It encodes CSARDVQSIGYEQYF.

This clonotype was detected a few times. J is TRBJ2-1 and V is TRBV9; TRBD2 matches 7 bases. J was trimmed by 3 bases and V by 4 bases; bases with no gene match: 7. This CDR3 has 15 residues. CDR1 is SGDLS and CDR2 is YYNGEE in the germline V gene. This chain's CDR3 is CASSPSGALYNEQFF. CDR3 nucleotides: TGTGCCAGCAGCCCCAGCGGGGCCCTCTACAATGAGCAGTTCTTC.

CDR3 sequence: CATSRDRGLTDTQYF. CDR3 sequence (DNA): TGTGCCACCAGCAGGGACAGGGGGCTAACAGATACGCAGTATTTT. The rearrangement uses TRBV15 and TRBJ2-3; 11 bases fit TRBD1. V shed 3 bases, J shed 3 bases, and the junction held 2 bases outside the gene matches. The CDR3 runs to 15 residues. CDR1 and CDR2 (germline): LNHNV, YYDKDF (reference sequence).

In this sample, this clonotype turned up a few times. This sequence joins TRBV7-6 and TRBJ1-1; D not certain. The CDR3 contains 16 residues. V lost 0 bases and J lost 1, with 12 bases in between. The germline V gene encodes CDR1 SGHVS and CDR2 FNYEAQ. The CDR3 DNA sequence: TGTGCCAGCAGCTTAGCGCCGTTGGTTAAGAACACTGAAGCTTTCTTT. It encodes CASSLAPLVKNTEAFF.

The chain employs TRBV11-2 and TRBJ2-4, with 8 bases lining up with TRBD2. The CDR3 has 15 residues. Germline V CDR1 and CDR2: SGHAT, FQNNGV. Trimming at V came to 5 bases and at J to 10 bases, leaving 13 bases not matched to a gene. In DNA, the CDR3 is TGTGCCAGCAGCGCCATAGGCGGCGGGAGGAGGATTCAGTACTTC. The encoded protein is CASSAIGGGRRIQYF.

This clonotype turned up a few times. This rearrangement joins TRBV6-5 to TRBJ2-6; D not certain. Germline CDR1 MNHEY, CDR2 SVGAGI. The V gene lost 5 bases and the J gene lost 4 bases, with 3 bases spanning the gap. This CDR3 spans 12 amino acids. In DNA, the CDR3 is TGTGCCAGCAGTCCCGGGGCCAACGTCCTGACTTTC. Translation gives CASSPGANVLTF.

The CDR3 DNA reads TGTGCCAGCAGTTACGCGGGGCGTGATTCAGATACGCAGTATTTT. This translates into CASSYAGRDSDTQYF. The V call is TRBV6-5, the J call TRBJ2-3; D might be TRBD2 (6 bases). CDR3 length: 15 amino acids. Germline V gene sequence: CDR1 MNHEY, CDR2 SVGAGI. Deletions cut 2 bases from V and 4 bases from J, with 13 bases between.

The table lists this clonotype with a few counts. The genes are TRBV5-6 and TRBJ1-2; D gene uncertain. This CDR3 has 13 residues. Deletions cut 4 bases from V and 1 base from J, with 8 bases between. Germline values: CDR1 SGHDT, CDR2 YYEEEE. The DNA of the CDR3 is TGTGCCAGCAGCCCGGGGTTTAACTATGGCTACACCTTC. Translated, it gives CASSPGFNYGYTF.

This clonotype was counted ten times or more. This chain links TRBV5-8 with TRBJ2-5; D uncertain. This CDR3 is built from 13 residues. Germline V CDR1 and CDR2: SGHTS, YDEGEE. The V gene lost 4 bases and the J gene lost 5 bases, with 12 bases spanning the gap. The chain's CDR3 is CASSRHLGETQYF. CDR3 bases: TGTGCCAGCAGCCGACACCTGGGGGAGACCCAGTACTTC.

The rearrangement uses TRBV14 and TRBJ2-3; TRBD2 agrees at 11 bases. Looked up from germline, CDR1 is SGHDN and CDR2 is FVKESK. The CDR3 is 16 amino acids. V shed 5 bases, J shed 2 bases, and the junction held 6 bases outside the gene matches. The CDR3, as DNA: TGTGCCAGCAGCGCCACGACTAGCGGGGTCACAGATACGCAGTATTTT. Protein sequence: CASSATTSGVTDTQYF.

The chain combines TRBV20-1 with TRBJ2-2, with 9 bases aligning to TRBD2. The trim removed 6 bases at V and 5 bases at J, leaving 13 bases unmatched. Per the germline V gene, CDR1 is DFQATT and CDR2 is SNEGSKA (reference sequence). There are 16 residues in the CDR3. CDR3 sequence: CSAVPDSSGGTGELFF. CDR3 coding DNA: TGCAGTGCAGTCCCTGATTCCAGCGGGGGGACCGGGGAGCTGTTTTTT.

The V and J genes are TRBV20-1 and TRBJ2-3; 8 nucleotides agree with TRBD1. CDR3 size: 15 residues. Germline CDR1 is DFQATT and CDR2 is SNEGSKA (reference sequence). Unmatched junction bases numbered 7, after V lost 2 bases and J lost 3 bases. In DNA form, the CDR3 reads TGCAGTGCTAGACCCGGACAGGGAAGGACAGATACGCAGTATTTT. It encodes CSARPGQGRTDTQYF.

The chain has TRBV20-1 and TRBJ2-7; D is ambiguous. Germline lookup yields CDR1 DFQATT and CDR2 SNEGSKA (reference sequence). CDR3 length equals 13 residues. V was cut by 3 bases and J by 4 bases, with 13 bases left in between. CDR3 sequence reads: CSASPRGIYEQYF. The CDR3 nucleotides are TGCAGTGCTAGTCCCCGTGGCATTTACGAGCAGTACTTC.

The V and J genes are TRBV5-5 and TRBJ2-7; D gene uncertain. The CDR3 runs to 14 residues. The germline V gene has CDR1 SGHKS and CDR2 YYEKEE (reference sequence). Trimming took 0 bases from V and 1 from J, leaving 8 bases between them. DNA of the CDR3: TGTGCCAGCAGCTTGGTGGGCCGATCCTACGAGCAGTACGTC. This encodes CASSLVGRSYEQYV.